The clone carrying this T cell receptor (beta chain) showed up just once. Libraries were prepared by immunoSEQ multiplex PCR; TCRdb keeps only in-frame clonotypes and omits some of them. The sample holds roughly 500,000 clones, more than 65% seen once. The data were obtained in a study of shared clonotypes between healthy human individuals. CDR3 length: 15 amino acids. The germline V and J ends were trimmed by 5 bases and 10 bases, with 18 bases remaining between them. CDR1 and CDR2 (germline): MDHEN, SYDVKM. The rearrangement uses TRBV28 and TRBJ1-6, with a possible D match to TRBD1 (5 bases). This TCR was recovered from a middle-aged woman in good health. Some clones in this sample may be carry-over from other donors' samples. The sample was PBMCs. The CDR3 region has the DNA TGTGCCAGCAGTCCCCCCGCGGGGGGGGGATCACCCCTCCACTTT. Translated, it gives CASSPPAGGGSPLHF.